This entry lists 27 T cell receptor beta chains sequenced from one sample in a study of CD8 T cells in ankylosing spondylitis. TCRdb passed the 5' RACE reads through MiXCR, listing each CDR3 protein once. The sample has 240,000 or so distinct CDR3 sequences; over 8.5% are singletons. Sequencing was performed on blood, either unsorted or a sorted T cell fraction (not recorded which). All receptors derive from a male donor with ankylosing spondylitis or in good health (not recorded which).

This clonotype was counted many times. The genes are TRBV10-2 and TRBJ2-7, with D perhaps TRBD2 (5 bases). This CDR3 has 16 residues. Looked up from germline, CDR1 is WSHSY and CDR2 is SAAADI. V was clipped by 2 bases and J by 6 bases, with 20 bases between them. CDR3 sequence (DNA): TGCGCCAGCAGTGAGCCCCCCGGACTGCCGCCTAGCGAGCAGTACTTC. Its protein product is CASSEPPGLPPSEQYF.

The chain carries TRBV7-9 and TRBJ2-1; the match to TRBD2 covers 10 bases. The J segment lost 8 bases and the V segment lost 5 bases, leaving 15 bases of the junction unmatched. From germline, CDR1 is SEHNR and CDR2 FQNEAQ (reference sequence). The CDR3 is made up of 17 amino acids. This CDR3 is CASSPPLLAGYFHEQFF. The CDR3 DNA follows: TGTGCCAGCAGCCCCCCCTTACTAGCGGGATACTTTCATGAGCAGTTCTTC.

As regards this clonotype: Since a much larger clone is just one base distant, this may be a read error. The chain couples TRBV20-1 to TRBJ1-1; D is unresolved. Germline loops: CDR1 DFQATT, CDR2 SNEGSKA (reference sequence). This CDR3 contains 11 residues. V lost 6 bases, J lost 6 bases, and 11 bases lay in between. The CDR3 sequence: CSAAIEAEAFF. The CDR3 nucleotides read TGCAGTGCCGCCATTGAAGCTGAAGCTTTCTTT.

The rearrangement uses TRBV12-3 or TRBV12-4 and TRBJ2-1; 8 positions match TRBD2. The length of the CDR3 is 15 residues. The trim removed 5 bases at V and 8 bases at J, leaving 11 bases unmatched. In nucleotides, the CDR3 is TGTGCCAGCAGTGAAGCGGGAGAGGGGACTGATGAGCAGTTCTTC. This sequence encodes CASSEAGEGTDEQFF.

This clonotype came up many times. The chain joins TRBV10-3 to TRBJ1-1, with a possible D match to TRBD1 (5 bases). The CDR3 runs 14 residues. Between the trimmed V and J ends, which lost 4 bases and 3 bases, there was a span of 12 bases. Germline-derived CDR1 and CDR2 are ENHRY and SYGVKD. Here the CDR3 reads CAISGGDPDTEAFF. The CDR3 nucleotides read TGTGCCATCAGTGGGGGCGACCCGGACACTGAAGCTTTCTTT.

In this sample, this clonotype turned up many times. The gene calls are TRBV6-1 and TRBJ1-1, with D perhaps matching TRBD1 (6 bases). Germline V lookup: CDR1 MNHNS, CDR2 SASEGT. The V gene lost 7 bases and the J gene lost 4 bases, with 13 bases spanning the gap. This CDR3 region has 13 residues. The CDR3 coding sequence is TGTGCCAGCATCAAGGGACACACCACTGAAGCTTTCTTT. It specifies CASIKGHTTEAFF.

This clonotype was picked up many times. The CDR3 is CASSLGILEQYF. The CDR3 coding sequence is TGTGCCAGCAGCTTGGGGATACTCGAGCAGTACTTC. The rearrangement links TRBV7-7 to TRBJ2-7, with D hard to call. Deletions cut 3 bases from V and 6 bases from J, with 9 bases between. The CDR3 spans 12 residues. CDR1 and CDR2 (germline): SSHAT, FNYEAQ (reference sequence).

This clonotype showed up many times. The genes are TRBV9 and TRBJ1-1; D not resolved. V was trimmed by 0 bases and J by 4 bases, leaving 7 bases between them. CDR1 is SGDLS and CDR2 is YYNGEE in the germline V gene. This CDR3 has 13 residues. The CDR3 DNA sequence: TGTGCCAGCAGCGTAGGAGGATCCACTGAAGCTTTCTTT. It encodes CASSVGGSTEAFF.

This clonotype occurred many times. The chain combines TRBV6-5 with TRBJ2-5; the D call may be TRBD1 or TRBD2 (5 bases each). Germline-derived CDR1 and CDR2 are MNHEY and SVGAGI. Between the trimmed V and J ends, which lost 6 bases and 4 bases, there was a span of 15 bases. The CDR3 loop spans 14 amino acids. CDR3 protein: CASRLEGPSETQYF. The CDR3 nucleotides are TGTGCCAGCAGACTCGAGGGACCATCAGAGACCCAGTACTTC.

For this clonotype: With a much larger clone just one base away, this may be a read error. The V and J genes are TRBV7-8 and TRBJ2-7; D call uncertain. Germline CDR1 SGHVS, CDR2 FQNEAQ. Deletions cut 4 bases from V and 0 bases from J, with 19 bases between. The CDR3 is made up of 17 amino acids. The CDR3 DNA is TGTGCCAGCAGCTCATGGACCTCCCTGCCTACCTCCTACGAGCAGTACTTC. Its translation: CASSSWTSLPTSYEQYF.

The chain recombines TRBV5-1 with TRBJ2-2; unclear D gene. Germline V gives CDR1 SGHRS, CDR2 YFSETQ. This CDR3 has 15 residues. Trimming took 0 bases from V and 6 from J, leaving 12 bases between them. CDR3 protein: CASSLAVRSPGELFF. Written as DNA, the CDR3 is TGCGCCAGCAGCTTGGCCGTCCGGAGCCCCGGGGAGCTGTTTTTT.

This chain uses TRBV5-1 with TRBJ2-5; D might be TRBD1 or TRBD2, each matching 6 bases. Trimming removed 3 bases from V and 5 bases from J, with 17 bases in between. The CDR3 has 15 residues. Germline V gene data show CDR1 as SGHRS and CDR2 as YFSETQ. CDR3 amino acids: CASSWIGGLWETQYF. The CDR3 nucleotides read TGCGCCAGCAGCTGGATAGGGGGGCTCTGGGAGACCCAGTACTTC. The full variable domain, its missing parts supplied by reference TRBV5-1 and TRBJ2-5, is KAGVTQTPRYLIKTRGQQVTLSCSPISGHRSVSWYQQTPGQGLQFLFEYFSETQRNKGNFPGRFSGRQFSNSRSEMNVSTLELGDSALYLCASSWIGGLWETQYFGPGTRLLVL.

The V and J genes are TRBV19 and TRBJ2-1, with 16 bases aligning to TRBD2. The CDR3 length is 18 residues. Germline trimming cut 9 bases from V and 7 bases from J; bases unmatched to any gene: 15. Germline CDR1 is LNHDA and CDR2 is SQIVND (reference sequence). The CDR3 protein is CASKPPGLAGGRSNEQFF. The DNA for the CDR3 is TGTGCCAGCAAGCCCCCGGGACTAGCGGGAGGGCGAAGTAATGAGCAGTTCTTC.

Only a few counts were recorded for this clonotype. The rearrangement uses TRBV10-3 and TRBJ1-1; 9 bases map to TRBD1. CDR3 length: 15 residues. Germline trimming cut 4 bases from V and 5 bases from J; bases unmatched to any gene: 8. Germline CDR1 ENHRY, CDR2 SYGVKD. CDR3 residues: CAISVSGQGRTEAFF. CDR3 bases: TGTGCCATCAGTGTATCGGGACAGGGTAGGACTGAAGCTTTCTTT.

Details on this clonotype: One junction end does not reproduce the germline sequence, and a read error may be involved. The chain links TRBV20-1 to TRBJ1-2; D unresolved. The CDR3 is made up of 17 amino acids. Germline CDR1 reads DFQATT; CDR2 reads SNEGSKA (reference sequence). Here the CDR3 DNA reads TGCTGTGCTAGAGATCCCGCTGCTCCTGGAGGGAGAGGTGGCTACACCTTC. It specifies CCARDPAAPGGRGGYTF.

This clonotype occurred a few times. The chain uses TRBV11-2 and TRBJ1-1; D not resolved. The length of the CDR3 is 13 residues. Germline CDR1 is SGHAT and CDR2 is FQNNGV. V was shortened by 5 bases and J by 1 base, with 8 bases between the two germline ends. The CDR3 reads CASSTAGNTEAFF. The CDR3 DNA sequence: TGTGCCAGCAGCACTGCAGGGAACACTGAAGCTTTCTTT.

Remarks on this clonotype: This clone may be a read error of a much larger clone one base away. V is TRBV15 and J is TRBJ2-2, with D perhaps being TRBD1 or TRBD2 (5 bases each). Germline CDR1 is LNHNV and CDR2 is YYDKDF (reference sequence). The CDR3 runs 16 residues. The CDR3 sequence: CTTSRVNLGVFGELFF. The CDR3 DNA sequence: TGTACCACCAGCAGAGTGAATCTGGGGGTGTTCGGGGAGCTGTTTTTT.

This clonotype occurred many times. The chain recombines TRBV12-3 or TRBV12-4 with TRBJ2-1, with D hard to call. V was cut by 4 bases and J by 5 bases, with 3 bases left in between. This CDR3 contains 11 residues. The chain's CDR3 is CASSYHNEQFF. CDR3 bases: TGTGCCAGCAGTTATCACAATGAGCAGTTCTTC.

This clonotype appeared many times. The chain combines TRBV4-2 with TRBJ2-2; 8 nucleotides line up with TRBD2. V was pared by 1 base and J by 5 bases, with 6 bases of the junction left unmatched. CDR1 is LGHNA and CDR2 is YNFKEQ in the germline V gene. The CDR3 length is 16 residues. CDR3 DNA: TGTGCCAGCAGCCAAGCTCCGGGACTAGTTACCGGGGAGCTGTTTTTT. Protein: CASSQAPGLVTGELFF.

There are many counts of this clonotype. The V call is TRBV20-1, the J call TRBJ2-5, with D maybe TRBD1 (6 bases). Trimming cost V 3 bases and J 2 bases, with 10 bases left between them. CDR1 is DFQATT and CDR2 is SNEGSKA in the germline V gene (reference sequence). This CDR3 contains 13 residues. The CDR3 DNA sequence: TGCAGTGCTAGTAGGGGACAACAAGAGACCCAGTACTTC. This translates into CSASRGQQETQYF.

This clonotype has a count of ten or more. The chain has TRBV6-4 and TRBJ2-3; D may correspond to TRBD1 or TRBD2 (6 bases each). This CDR3 spans 15 amino acids. The V gene's germline CDR1 is MRHNA and CDR2 SNTAGT. V was clipped by 6 bases and J by 5 bases, with 18 bases between them. The CDR3 sequence is CASSRDPGGGDTQYF. In DNA, the CDR3 is TGTGCCAGCAGCCGGGACCCCGGGGGCGGAGATACGCAGTATTTT.

The chain recombines TRBV28 with TRBJ2-7; no definite D call. Looked up from germline, CDR1 is MDHEN and CDR2 is SYDVKM. The V gene lost 10 bases and the J gene lost 2 bases, with 12 bases spanning the gap. This CDR3 is built from 12 residues. The CDR3 nucleotides read TGTGCCACAAACACACAGCCCTACGAGCAGTACTTC. Encoded protein: CATNTQPYEQYF.

At least ten counts were recorded for this clonotype. CDR3 bases: TGCGCCAGCAGCTTGGATTGGAACAGGAACACCGGGGAGCTGTTTTTT. Translated, it gives CASSLDWNRNTGELFF. The chain recombines TRBV5-1 with TRBJ2-2; D remains unclear. The length of the CDR3 is 16 residues. Trimming took off 0 bases at V and 1 base at J, with 10 bases between the two ends. Per the germline V gene, CDR1 is SGHRS and CDR2 is YFSETQ.

This clonotype was seen more than once but under ten times. The chain uses TRBV5-5 and TRBJ2-2; possible D gene TRBD2, 6 bases. The V end was cut by 8 bases, the J end by 0 bases, with 11 bases between. This CDR3 contains 14 residues. CDR1 is SGHKS, CDR2 YYEKEE, per germline (reference sequence). CDR3 bases: TGTGCCAGTAGCCGGACTACGAACACCGGGGAGCTGTTTTTT. This codes for CASSRTTNTGELFF.

The chain couples TRBV5-1 to TRBJ2-5; possible D gene TRBD1, 6 bases. The CDR3 is made up of 15 amino acids. Trimming shortened V by 0 bases and J by 7 bases, and 16 bases separated the two germline ends. Germline V gene lookup returns CDR1 SGHRS and CDR2 YFSETQ. The CDR3 loop is CASSLEGGHGLTQYF. For the CDR3, the DNA is TGCGCCAGCAGCTTGGAAGGGGGACACGGCCTGACCCAGTACTTC.

On this clonotype itself: A read error may be the cause here, since a much bigger clone is one base away. The chain couples TRBV5-1 to TRBJ1-1; no firm D call. From germline, CDR1 is SGHRS and CDR2 YFSETQ. This CDR3 region has 12 residues. The CDR3 sequence: CTSSDPNTEAFF. The CDR3 coding sequence is TGCACCAGCAGTGATCCGAACACTGAAGCTTTCTTT.

This clonotype was counted many times. The chain joins TRBV27 to TRBJ2-7, with TRBD2 matching over 15 bases. In germline, CDR1 is MNHEY, CDR2 SMNVEV (reference sequence). The CDR3 has 21 amino acids. Germline trimming cut 2 bases from V and 1 base from J; bases unmatched to any gene: 15. For the CDR3, the DNA is TGTGCCAGCAGTTTAGTTCACAACCCGGGACTAGCGGGAGGCGGGTCCTACGAGCAGTACTTC. This codes for CASSLVHNPGLAGGGSYEQYF.